Following are 4 T cell receptor beta chains from one sample sequenced in a study of blood T cells in healthy people across ages. Next came a second PCR, run for about 6 to 11 cycles, which used a sample-barcoded 5' primer along with a J-beta primer mix. A single record per CDR3 protein comes from TCRdb applying MiXCR to the 5' RACE reads. This table holds hundreds of thousands of distinct CDR3 sequences, roughly 24% found once. This sample was shared with a second study, whose subject was T cells of mothers and their children.

Input material: blood. The receptors stem from a boy younger than 18 in good health.

This clonotype was observed a handful of times. The chain joins TRBV7-2 to TRBJ2-1; maybe TRBD2 (6 bases). The CDR3 extends over 15 amino acids. V was shortened by 5 bases and J by 1 base, with 12 bases between the two germline ends. The germline CDR1 and CDR2 sequences are SGHTA and FQGNSA. The CDR3 coding sequence is TGTGCCAGCAGCACGATGGCGGGGTCCTACAATGAGCAGTTCTTC. This sequence encodes CASSTMAGSYNEQFF.

A single count supports this clonotype. The chain carries TRBV6-5 and TRBJ2-3, with a weak D call TRBD2 (6 bases). The germline V and J ends were trimmed by 8 bases and 3 bases, with 12 bases remaining between them. CDR1 is MNHEY, CDR2 SVGAGI, per germline. This CDR3 spans 13 amino acids. CDR3 sequence reads: CASGDFTTDTQYF. Here the CDR3 DNA reads TGTGCCAGCGGGGACTTCACGACAGATACGCAGTATTTT.

This clonotype has a count of ten or more. This chain uses TRBV19 with TRBJ2-1; 10 bases are shared with TRBD2. After removal of 0 bases from V and 7 bases from J, the junction contained 9 bases not matched to a gene. Germline values: CDR1 LNHDA, CDR2 SQIVND (reference sequence). This CDR3 is 17 amino acids long. The CDR3 nucleotides read TGTGCCAGTAGTATAGACCTACTAGCGGGAAGCTGGAATGAGCAGTTCTTC. It translates to CASSIDLLAGSWNEQFF. The full variable domain, completed using reference TRBV19 and TRBJ2-1, is DGGITQSPKYLFRKEGQNVTLSCEQNLNHDAMYWYRQDPGQGLRLIYYSQIVNDFQKGDIAEGYSVSREKKESFPLTVTSAQKNPTAFYLCASSIDLLAGSWNEQFFGPGTRLTVL.

The chain has TRBV29-1 and TRBJ2-5; 12 bases fit TRBD2. CDR3 size: 17 residues. V gave up 3 bases and J gave up 5 bases; unmatched junction bases: 13. Germline V lookup: CDR1 SQVTM, CDR2 ANQGSEA. CDR3 in DNA: TGCAGCGTTGACATTTGGCCTAGCGGGAGGGCCAGGGAGACCCAGTACTTC. This encodes CSVDIWPSGRARETQYF.